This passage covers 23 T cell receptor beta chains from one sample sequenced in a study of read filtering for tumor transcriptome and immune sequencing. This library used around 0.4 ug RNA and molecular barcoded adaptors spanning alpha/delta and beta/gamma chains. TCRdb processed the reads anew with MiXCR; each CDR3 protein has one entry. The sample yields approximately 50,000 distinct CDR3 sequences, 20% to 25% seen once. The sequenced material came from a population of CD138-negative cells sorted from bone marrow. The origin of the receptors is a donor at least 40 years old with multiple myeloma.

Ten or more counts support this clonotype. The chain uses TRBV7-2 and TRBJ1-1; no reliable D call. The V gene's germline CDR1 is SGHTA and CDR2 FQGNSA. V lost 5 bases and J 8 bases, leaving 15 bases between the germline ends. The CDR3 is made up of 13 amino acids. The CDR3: CASSDTIVREAFF. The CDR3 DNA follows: TGTGCCAGCAGCGACACAATTGTCCGGGAAGCTTTCTTT.

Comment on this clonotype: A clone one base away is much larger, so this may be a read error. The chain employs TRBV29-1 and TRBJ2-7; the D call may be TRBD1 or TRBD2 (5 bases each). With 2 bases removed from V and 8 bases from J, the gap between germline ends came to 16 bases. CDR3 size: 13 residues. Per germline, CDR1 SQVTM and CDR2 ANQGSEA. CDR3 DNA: TGCAGCGTTGAACTGGGGGTGGGGAGCAAGCAGTACTTC. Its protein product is CSVELGVGSKQYF.

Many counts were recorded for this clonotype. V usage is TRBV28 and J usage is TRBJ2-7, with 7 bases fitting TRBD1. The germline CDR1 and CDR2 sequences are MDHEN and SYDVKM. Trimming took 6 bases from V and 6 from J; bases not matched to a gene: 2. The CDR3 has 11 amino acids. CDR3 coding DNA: TGTGCCAGCAGGACAGGGACCGAGCAGTACTTC. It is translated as CASRTGTEQYF.

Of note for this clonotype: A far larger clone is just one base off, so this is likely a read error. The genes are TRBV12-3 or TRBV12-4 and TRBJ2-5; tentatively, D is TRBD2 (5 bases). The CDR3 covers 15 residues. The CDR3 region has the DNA TGTGCCAGCAGTTTGAGCGGCAAGACCCAAGAGGCCCAGTACTTC. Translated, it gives CASSLSGKTQEAQYF.

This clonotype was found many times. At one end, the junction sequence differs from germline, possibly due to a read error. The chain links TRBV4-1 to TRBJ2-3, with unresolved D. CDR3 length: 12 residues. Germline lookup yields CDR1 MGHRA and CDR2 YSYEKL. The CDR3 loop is CASSQEINTQYF. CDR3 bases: TGCGCCAGCAGTCAAGAGATTAATACGCAGTATTTT.

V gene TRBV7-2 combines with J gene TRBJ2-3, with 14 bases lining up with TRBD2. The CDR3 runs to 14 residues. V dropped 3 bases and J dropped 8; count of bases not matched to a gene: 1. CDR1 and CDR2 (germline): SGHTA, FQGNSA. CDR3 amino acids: CASSLGTSGSTQYF. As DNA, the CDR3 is TGTGCCAGCAGCTTGGGGACTAGCGGGAGTACGCAGTATTTT.

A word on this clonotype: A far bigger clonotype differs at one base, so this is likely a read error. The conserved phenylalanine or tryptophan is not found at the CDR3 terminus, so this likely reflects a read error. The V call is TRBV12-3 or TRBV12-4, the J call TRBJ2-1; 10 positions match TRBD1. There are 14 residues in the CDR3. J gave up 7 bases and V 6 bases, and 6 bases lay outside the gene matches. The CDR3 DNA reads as TGTGCCAGCAGCCGCTGGGACAGGGGTAATGAGCAGTTCGTC. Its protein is CASSRWDRGNEQFV.

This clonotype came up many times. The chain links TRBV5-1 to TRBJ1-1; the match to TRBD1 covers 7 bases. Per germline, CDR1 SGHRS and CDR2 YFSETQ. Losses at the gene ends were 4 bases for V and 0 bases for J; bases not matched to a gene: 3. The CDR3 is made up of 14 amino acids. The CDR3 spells CASSVQGLNTEAFF. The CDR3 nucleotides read TGCGCCAGCAGCGTACAGGGGCTGAACACTGAAGCTTTCTTT. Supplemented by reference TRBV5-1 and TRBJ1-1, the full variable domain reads KAGVTQTPRYLIKTRGQQVTLSCSPISGHRSVSWYQQTPGQGLQFLFEYFSETQRNKGNFPGRFSGRQFSNSRSEMNVSTLELGDSALYLCASSVQGLNTEAFFGQGTRLTVV.

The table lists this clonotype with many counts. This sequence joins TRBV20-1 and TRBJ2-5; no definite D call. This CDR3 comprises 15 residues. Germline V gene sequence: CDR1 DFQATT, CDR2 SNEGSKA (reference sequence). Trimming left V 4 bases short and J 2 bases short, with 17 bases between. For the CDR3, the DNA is TGCAGTGCTAACGCGCGTGGGCAAATTCAAGAGACCCAGTACTTC. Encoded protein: CSANARGQIQETQYF.

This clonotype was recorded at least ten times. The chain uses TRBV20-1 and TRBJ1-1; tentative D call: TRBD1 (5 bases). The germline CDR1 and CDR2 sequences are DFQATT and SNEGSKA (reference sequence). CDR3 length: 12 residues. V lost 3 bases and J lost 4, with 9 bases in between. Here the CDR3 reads CSASMGGTEAFF. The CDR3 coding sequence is TGCAGTGCTAGTATGGGGGGCACTGAAGCTTTCTTT.

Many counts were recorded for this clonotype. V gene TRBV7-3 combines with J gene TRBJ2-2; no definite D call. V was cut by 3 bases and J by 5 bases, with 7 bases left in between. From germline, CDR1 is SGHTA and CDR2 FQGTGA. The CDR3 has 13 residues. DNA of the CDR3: TGTGCCAGCAGCTTCGGGCGGACCGGGGAGCTGTTTTTT. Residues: CASSFGRTGELFF.

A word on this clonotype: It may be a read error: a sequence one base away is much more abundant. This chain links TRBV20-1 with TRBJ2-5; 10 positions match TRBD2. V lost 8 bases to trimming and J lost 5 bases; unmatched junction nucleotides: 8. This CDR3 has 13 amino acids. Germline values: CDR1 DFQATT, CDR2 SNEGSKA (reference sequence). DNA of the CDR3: TGCAGTACTGGAACTAGCGGGACCGAGACCCAGTACTTC. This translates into CSTGTSGTETQYF.

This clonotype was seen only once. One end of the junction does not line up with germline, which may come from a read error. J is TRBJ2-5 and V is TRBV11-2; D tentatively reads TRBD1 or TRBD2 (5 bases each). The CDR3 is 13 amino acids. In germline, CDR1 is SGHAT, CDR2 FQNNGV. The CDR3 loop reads CAGRPGQRETQCF. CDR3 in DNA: TGTGCCGGCAGACCTGGACAAAGGGAGACCCAGTGCTTC.

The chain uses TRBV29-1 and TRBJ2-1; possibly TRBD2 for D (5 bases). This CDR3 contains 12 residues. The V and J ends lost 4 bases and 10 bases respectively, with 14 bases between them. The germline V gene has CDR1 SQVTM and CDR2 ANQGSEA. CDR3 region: CSVGGSEGEQFF. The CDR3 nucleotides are TGCAGCGTTGGTGGCAGCGAGGGCGAGCAGTTCTTC.

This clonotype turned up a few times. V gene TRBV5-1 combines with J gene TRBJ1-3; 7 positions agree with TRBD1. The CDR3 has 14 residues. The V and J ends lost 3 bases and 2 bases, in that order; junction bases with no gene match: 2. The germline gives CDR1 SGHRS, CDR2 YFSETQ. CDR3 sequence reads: CASSSDRAGNTIYF. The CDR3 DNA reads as TGCGCCAGCAGCTCCGACAGGGCTGGAAACACCATATATTTT.

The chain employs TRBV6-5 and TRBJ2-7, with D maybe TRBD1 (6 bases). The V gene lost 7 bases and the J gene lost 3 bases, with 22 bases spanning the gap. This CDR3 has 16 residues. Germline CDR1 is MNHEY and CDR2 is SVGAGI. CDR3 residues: CASTEGRGGRRYEQYF. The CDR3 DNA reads TGTGCCAGCACCGAAGGCAGAGGGGGTCGCCGCTACGAGCAGTACTTC.

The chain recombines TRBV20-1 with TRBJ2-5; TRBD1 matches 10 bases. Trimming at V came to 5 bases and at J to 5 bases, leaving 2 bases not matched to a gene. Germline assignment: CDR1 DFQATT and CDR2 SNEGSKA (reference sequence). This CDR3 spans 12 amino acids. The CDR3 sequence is CSAAGQGETQYF. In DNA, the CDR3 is TGCAGTGCTGCGGGACAGGGGGAGACCCAGTACTTC.

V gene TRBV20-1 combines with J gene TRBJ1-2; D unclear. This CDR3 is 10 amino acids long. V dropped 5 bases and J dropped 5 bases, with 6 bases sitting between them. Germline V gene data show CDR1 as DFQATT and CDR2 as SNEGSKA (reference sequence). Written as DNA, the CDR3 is TGCAGTGCTGGACCTTATGGCTACACCTTC. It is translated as CSAGPYGYTF.

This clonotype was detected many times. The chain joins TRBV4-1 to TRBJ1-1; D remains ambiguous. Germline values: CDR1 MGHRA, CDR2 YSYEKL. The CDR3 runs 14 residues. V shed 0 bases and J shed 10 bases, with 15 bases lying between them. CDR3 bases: TGCGCCAGCAGCCAAGATTCGGAAGCCAAGGCAGCTTTCTTT. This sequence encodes CASSQDSEAKAAFF.

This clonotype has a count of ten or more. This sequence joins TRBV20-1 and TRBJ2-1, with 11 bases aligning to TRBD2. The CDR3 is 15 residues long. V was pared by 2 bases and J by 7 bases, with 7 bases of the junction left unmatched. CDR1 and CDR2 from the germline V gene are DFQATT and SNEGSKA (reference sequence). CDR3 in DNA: TGCAGTGCTAGAAGTAGCGGGAGGGCCTTAAATGAGCAGTTCTTC. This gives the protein CSARSSGRALNEQFF.

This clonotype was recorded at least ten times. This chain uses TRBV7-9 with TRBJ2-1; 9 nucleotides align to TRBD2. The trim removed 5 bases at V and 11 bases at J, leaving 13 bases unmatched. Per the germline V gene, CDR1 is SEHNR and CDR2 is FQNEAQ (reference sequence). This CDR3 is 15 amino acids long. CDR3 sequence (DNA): TGTGCCAGCAGCCCGAGGACTAGCGCCAGGACTAAGCAGTTCTTC. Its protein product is CASSPRTSARTKQFF.

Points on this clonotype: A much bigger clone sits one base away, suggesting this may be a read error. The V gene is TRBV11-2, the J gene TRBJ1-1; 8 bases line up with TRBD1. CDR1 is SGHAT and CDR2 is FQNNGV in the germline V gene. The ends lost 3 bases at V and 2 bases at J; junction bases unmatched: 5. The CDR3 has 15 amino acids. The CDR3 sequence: CASSLETGDNTEAFF. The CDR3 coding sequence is TGTGCCAGCAGCTTGGAGACAGGGGATAACACTGAAGCTTTCTTT.

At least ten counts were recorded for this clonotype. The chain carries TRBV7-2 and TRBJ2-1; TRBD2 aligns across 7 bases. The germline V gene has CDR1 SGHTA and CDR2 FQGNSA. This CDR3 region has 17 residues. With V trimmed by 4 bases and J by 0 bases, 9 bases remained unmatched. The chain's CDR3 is CASSYFTSAGSYNEQFF. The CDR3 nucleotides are TGTGCCAGCAGCTACTTTACTAGCGCGGGCTCCTACAATGAGCAGTTCTTC.